This entry is about one T cell receptor (beta chain). These data belong to a study of blood T cell repertoires in COVID-19. Across the study: The cDNA or gDNA used as material had been derived from T cells, B-cell-depleted T cells, or PBMCs.

Under the authors' procedure: Reference gene primers were amplified, and this amplification served to estimate nucleated cell counts. Clones were sequenced by immunoSEQ multiplex PCR, and TCRdb holds only the in-frame ones, with some missing. V and J calls and clone size come straight from that table; D and trimming were deduced from the DNA. Of approximately 220,000 clones detected, just under 90% appear once; the ten largest clones hold around 3.7%. Per germline, CDR1 SNHLY and CDR2 FYNNEI. CDR3 length: 14 residues. The V gene end was trimmed by 6 bases and the J gene end by 2 bases; junction bases not matched to a gene: 3.

Material for sequencing was PBMCs or T cells enriched from blood (not recorded which). The chain uses TRBV2 and TRBJ2-7; TRBD1 aligns across 11 bases. The sequence derives from a woman in her thirties with acute COVID-19. CDR3 coding DNA: TGTGCCAGCAGCGGGACAGGGGGACCCTACGAGCAGTACTTC. Protein: CASSGTGGPYEQYF.